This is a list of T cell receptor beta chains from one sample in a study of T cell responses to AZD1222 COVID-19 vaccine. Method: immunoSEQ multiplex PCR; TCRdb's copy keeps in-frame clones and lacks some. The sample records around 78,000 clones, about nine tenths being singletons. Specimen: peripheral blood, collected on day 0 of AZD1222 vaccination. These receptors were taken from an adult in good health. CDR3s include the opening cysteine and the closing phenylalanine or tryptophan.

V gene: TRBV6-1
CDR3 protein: CASSEDREDYGYTF

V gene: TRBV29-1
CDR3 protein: CSTSGSSYEQYF

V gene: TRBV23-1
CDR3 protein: CASSHIPARELFF

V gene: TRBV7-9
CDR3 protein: CASSLGDSFYGYTF

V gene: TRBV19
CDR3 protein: CASSPERGEGGEKLFF

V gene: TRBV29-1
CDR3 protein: CSVESTGSSAFF

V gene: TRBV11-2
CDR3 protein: CASSFQPYTEAFF

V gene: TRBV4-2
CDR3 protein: CASSPLATRSSTGELFF

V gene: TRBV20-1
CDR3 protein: CSASGQVSNQPQHF

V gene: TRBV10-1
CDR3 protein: CASSENNPSGTQYF

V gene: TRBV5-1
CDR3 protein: CASSLDTLSGANVLTF

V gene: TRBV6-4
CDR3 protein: CASSQEGSSYNEQFF

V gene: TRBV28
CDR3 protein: CASRGSGTSGRAGWIQYF

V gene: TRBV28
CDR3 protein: CASSYTGGVSGELFF

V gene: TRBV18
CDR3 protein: CASSLYRQGGGDTEAFF

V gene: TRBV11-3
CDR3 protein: CASSFGQARDTQYF

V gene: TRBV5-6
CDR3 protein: CASSSFGAREPQHF